This TCR beta chain was sequenced for a study of blood T cells in healthy people across ages. Study-wide results and limits: As naive T cell percentage varied, TCR beta diversity correlated strongly with it. Lack of knowledge of donor CMV status possibly confounded expanded clonotype changes.

Combining a sample-barcoded 5' primer with a J-beta primer mix, a second PCR ran for roughly 7 to 12 cycles. TCRdb recomputed calls from the 5' RACE reads with MiXCR, one row per CDR3 protein. The sample has roughly 1,800,000 distinct CDR3 sequences, just under 50% seen once. CDR1 is MNHNY, CDR2 SVGAGI, per germline (reference sequence). V gave up 5 bases and J gave up 2 bases; unmatched junction bases: 2. This CDR3 comprises 13 residues. Turning to this clonotype: Its antigen is unidentified.

V and J are TRBV6-6 and TRBJ1-2; the match to TRBD1 covers 7 bases. Sequenced sample: blood. This clonotype originated in a woman between 35 and 50 years old in good health. CDR3 loop: CASSDRVNYGYTF. DNA for the CDR3: TGTGCCAGCAGTGACAGGGTCAACTATGGCTACACCTTC.